The 20 T cell receptor beta chains in this list originate from one sample, sequenced in a study of identical twins (dated by TCRdb to 2015 to 2016). Library prep was done by 5' RACE. The instrument given in TCRdb is Illumina HiSeq 2000. TCRdb ran its own pipeline on the public reads, namely fastp trimming at Q25 and MiXCR clone calling, and kept in-frame beta chains. Every CDR3 protein is listed once, alongside the most common genes and DNA of its rows. The sample table contains about 530,000 distinct CDR3 sequences; only one count was recorded for about 22% of them. Approximately 0.48% of the sample is in the top ten clones. This same sample was also taken into another study, of yellow fever vaccine responses in identical twins.

The sample taken for sequencing was CD4+ T cells sorted from blood. The receptors were sampled from a woman under 30 in good health.

The table lists this clonotype with a few counts. The CDR3 loop is CASSPNYSGNTIYF. For the CDR3, the DNA is TGTGCCAGCTCACCTAACTACTCTGGAAACACCATATATTTT. The chain is built from TRBV18 and TRBJ1-3; D is undetermined. CDR1 KGHSH and CDR2 LQKENI come from the germline V gene. The V gene lost 3 bases and the J gene lost 0 bases, with 6 bases spanning the gap. This CDR3 region has 14 residues.

This clonotype came up a few times. V is TRBV10-3 and J is TRBJ2-7; 11 bases line up with TRBD2. The CDR3 has 14 residues. The J segment lost 1 base and the V segment lost 4 bases, leaving 0 bases of the junction unmatched. Germline V gene sequence: CDR1 ENHRY, CDR2 SYGVKD. Here the CDR3 reads CAISGTSGSYEQYF. CDR3 nucleotide sequence: TGTGCCATCAGTGGGACTAGCGGGTCCTACGAGCAGTACTTC.

This clonotype was counted between two and nine times. V and J are TRBV11-3 and TRBJ2-1, with D tentatively TRBD2 (6 bases). Germline V CDR1 and CDR2: SGHNT, YENEEA. The CDR3 is 17 amino acids. The germline V and J ends were trimmed by 6 bases and 0 bases, with 18 bases remaining between them. CDR3 nucleotides: TGTGCCAGCAGTCCGCGGGGCGGGACCGGCTCCTACAATGAGCAGTTCTTC. It specifies CASSPRGGTGSYNEQFF.

This clonotype was recorded a few times. The genes are TRBV24-1 and TRBJ2-2; TRBD2 matches at 7 bases. V shed 9 bases, J shed 4 bases, and the junction held 10 bases outside the gene matches. Germline CDR1 is KGHDR and CDR2 is SFDVKD. The CDR3 loop spans 15 amino acids. The DNA of the CDR3 is TGTGCCACCGCCAGCGGGGAGCAGATCACCGGGGAGCTGTTTTTT. This encodes CATASGEQITGELFF.

V gene TRBV2 combines with J gene TRBJ1-5, with a weak D call TRBD1 (5 bases). The CDR3 is made up of 16 amino acids. V lost 4 bases, J lost 6 bases, and 19 bases lay in between. Germline assignment: CDR1 SNHLY and CDR2 FYNNEI. The CDR3, as DNA: TGTGCCAGCAGTGTAGCGGGGGAAGGTCCCGGTCAGCCCCAGCATTTT. Protein product: CASSVAGEGPGQPQHF.

This clonotype was counted only a few times. This sequence joins TRBV12-3 or TRBV12-4 and TRBJ2-7; 7 positions agree with TRBD2. Unmatched junction bases numbered 4, after V lost 3 bases and J lost 2 bases. The CDR3 length is 14 residues. CDR3 bases: TGTGCCAGCAGTTTTCCACTAGCGCCCTACGAGCAGTACTTC. Translation gives CASSFPLAPYEQYF.

This clonotype was seen a handful of times. The chain carries TRBV24-1 and TRBJ2-2; a possible D gene is TRBD1 (5 bases). The CDR3 totals 14 residues. Germline assignment: CDR1 KGHDR and CDR2 SFDVKD. V was clipped by 5 bases and J by 4 bases, with 10 bases between them. For the CDR3, the DNA is TGTGCCACCAGTGCTGGGGCGGTCACCGGGGAGCTGTTTTTT. This encodes CATSAGAVTGELFF.

This clonotype was recorded at least ten times. The rearrangement joins TRBV24-1 to TRBJ2-1; tentative D call: TRBD2 (5 bases). CDR1 is KGHDR and CDR2 is SFDVKD in the germline V gene. The V and J ends lost 4 bases and 1 base respectively, with 10 bases between them. The CDR3 covers 15 residues. CDR3 amino acids: CATSERENSYNEQFF. As DNA, the CDR3 is TGTGCCACCAGTGAGAGGGAGAATTCCTACAATGAGCAGTTCTTC.

The chain uses TRBV3-1 and TRBJ2-1; D gene ambiguous. Per germline, CDR1 LGHDT and CDR2 YNNKEL (reference sequence). Between the trimmed V and J ends, which lost 0 bases and 12 bases, there was a span of 15 bases. CDR3 length equals 14 residues. The CDR3 protein is CASSQDLTTRRQFF. CDR3 nucleotide sequence: TGTGCCAGCAGCCAAGATTTGACCACCCGGCGGCAGTTCTTC.

The sample holds a few counts of this clonotype. The CDR3 loop reads CASSTTMRQDTEAFF. In nucleotides, the CDR3 is TGTGCCAGCAGCACGACTATGAGACAGGACACTGAAGCTTTCTTT. The chain carries TRBV11-2 and TRBJ1-1, with a tentative D call TRBD1 (6 bases). V gave up 5 bases and J gave up 3 bases, with 16 bases separating them. The germline gives CDR1 SGHAT, CDR2 FQNNGV. This CDR3 has 15 residues.

The J gene is TRBJ2-7, the V gene TRBV12-3 or TRBV12-4; 11 positions agree with TRBD2. The V gene end was trimmed by 0 bases and the J gene end by 5 bases; junction bases not matched to a gene: 15. CDR3 length equals 19 residues. CDR3 amino acids: CASSLASISGRAFADEQYF. CDR3 coding DNA: TGTGCCAGCAGTTTAGCGTCGATTAGCGGGAGGGCCTTTGCCGACGAGCAGTACTTC.

The chain joins TRBV5-1 to TRBJ2-2, with TRBD2 matching over 8 bases. The CDR3 runs 17 residues. With V trimmed by 0 bases and J by 0 bases, 4 bases remained unmatched. Looked up from germline, CDR1 is SGHRS and CDR2 is YFSETQ. This chain's CDR3 is CASSLGTSSSNTGELFF. The CDR3 DNA reads TGCGCCAGCAGCTTGGGGACTAGCAGTTCGAACACCGGGGAGCTGTTTTTT.

This chain links TRBV3-1 with TRBJ2-5, with 12 bases fitting TRBD2. V lost 4 bases to trimming and J lost 6 bases; unmatched junction nucleotides: 6. The CDR3 runs 15 residues. The germline CDR1 and CDR2 sequences are LGHDT and YNNKEL (reference sequence). The CDR3 nucleotides read TGTGCCAGCAGCCTGACTAGCGGGAGTGGTAAGACCCAGTACTTC. Protein product: CASSLTSGSGKTQYF.

This clonotype was detected only a few times. This rearrangement joins TRBV7-2 to TRBJ2-2; 7 bases align to TRBD2. V lost 4 bases and J lost 2; bases outside the gene matches: 4. The germline V gene encodes CDR1 SGHTA and CDR2 FQGNSA. This CDR3 is 15 amino acids long. The CDR3 reads CASSSGGSNTGELFF. CDR3 sequence (DNA): TGTGCCAGCAGCTCCGGGGGGTCAAACACCGGGGAGCTGTTTTTT.

With regard to this clonotype: An end of the junction does not agree with germline; a read error may underlie this. V is TRBV4-1 and J is TRBJ2-3, with a possible D match to TRBD2 (6 bases). The CDR3 loop spans 15 amino acids. CDR1 MGHRA and CDR2 YSYEKL come from the germline V gene. CDR3 protein: CASTTSGAGTDTHYF. The CDR3 region has the DNA TGCGCCAGCACGACAAGCGGAGCGGGCACAGATACGCATTATTTT.

V usage is TRBV5-1 and J usage is TRBJ1-1; D is undetermined. The germline V gene has CDR1 SGHRS and CDR2 YFSETQ. This CDR3 comprises 13 residues. With 1 base removed from V and 4 bases from J, the gap between germline ends came to 8 bases. CDR3 coding DNA: TGCGCCAGCAGCTTGTCTGTGTTCACTGAAGCTTTCTTT. Translating gives CASSLSVFTEAFF.

The chain employs TRBV7-3 and TRBJ2-1; 12 nucleotides line up with TRBD2. The V and J ends lost 5 bases and 7 bases, in that order; junction bases with no gene match: 3. The CDR3 length is 14 residues. The V gene's germline CDR1 is SGHTA and CDR2 FQGTGA. Here the CDR3 DNA reads TGTGCCAGCAGCCCGACTAGCGGGAGTAATGAGCAGTTCTTC. This sequence encodes CASSPTSGSNEQFF.

This clonotype was counted between two and nine times. V is TRBV11-2 and J is TRBJ1-1, with D tentatively TRBD1 (6 bases). This CDR3 is built from 16 residues. CDR1 is SGHAT, CDR2 FQNNGV, per germline. Trimming left V 5 bases short and J 4 bases short, with 20 bases between. CDR3 nucleotide sequence: TGTGCCAGCAGCGCGGGCAAGGGGGGTAAAGGCACTGAAGCTTTCTTT. It is translated as CASSAGKGGKGTEAFF.

The CDR3 region is CAISESTGVLYNEQFF. DNA of the CDR3: TGTGCCATCAGTGAGTCGACGGGTGTTCTCTACAATGAGCAGTTCTTC. V gene TRBV10-3 combines with J gene TRBJ2-1, with no clear D. The CDR3 covers 16 residues. V gave up 0 bases and J gave up 3 bases, with 12 bases separating them. Germline lookup yields CDR1 ENHRY and CDR2 SYGVKD.

J is TRBJ2-3 and V is TRBV4-1, with a tentative D call TRBD1 (5 bases). The CDR3 is made up of 14 amino acids. Trimming pared 0 bases from V and 6 bases from J, leaving 10 bases between. Germline lookup yields CDR1 MGHRA and CDR2 YSYEKL. CDR3 sequence (DNA): TGCGCCAGCAGCCAAGACAGGGTCTTGGATACGCAGTATTTT. Translated, it gives CASSQDRVLDTQYF.